The text below deals with one TCR beta chain. Its antigen remains unknown. Cells defined as naive were viable CD3+CD4+ or CD3+CD8+ and CCR7+CD45RA+CD45RO-CD95-CD27+CD28+. This sample was included in a study of T cells after posttransplantation cyclophosphamide. General study points: Donor CD8+ memory clones often dominated recipient blood repertoires at later times. Blood and skin or GI T cell repertoires showed limited TRB overlap. Recipient CMV seropositivity and CMV reactivation strongly tracked TRB clonality.

Germline CDR1 SGHTA, CDR2 FQGNSA. Trimming cost V 5 bases and J 9 bases; bases outside gene matches: 8. The CDR3 covers 14 residues. Repertoires were generated with immunoSEQ multiplex PCR, while TCRdb's copy carries only in-frame clones and drops some. The table has approximately 17,000 clones, 85% to 95% seen once; the top ten hold 0.27%. The sequenced sample was naive CD4+ T cells sorted from blood. The V and J genes are TRBV7-2 and TRBJ2-1; TRBD1 agrees at 9 bases. This sequence originates from a woman in her forties or fifties in good health and a related stem cell transplant donor. The CDR3 DNA sequence: TGTGCCAGCAGCCGCCGGACAGGGGACACTGAGCAGTTCTTC. Protein product: CASSRRTGDTEQFF.